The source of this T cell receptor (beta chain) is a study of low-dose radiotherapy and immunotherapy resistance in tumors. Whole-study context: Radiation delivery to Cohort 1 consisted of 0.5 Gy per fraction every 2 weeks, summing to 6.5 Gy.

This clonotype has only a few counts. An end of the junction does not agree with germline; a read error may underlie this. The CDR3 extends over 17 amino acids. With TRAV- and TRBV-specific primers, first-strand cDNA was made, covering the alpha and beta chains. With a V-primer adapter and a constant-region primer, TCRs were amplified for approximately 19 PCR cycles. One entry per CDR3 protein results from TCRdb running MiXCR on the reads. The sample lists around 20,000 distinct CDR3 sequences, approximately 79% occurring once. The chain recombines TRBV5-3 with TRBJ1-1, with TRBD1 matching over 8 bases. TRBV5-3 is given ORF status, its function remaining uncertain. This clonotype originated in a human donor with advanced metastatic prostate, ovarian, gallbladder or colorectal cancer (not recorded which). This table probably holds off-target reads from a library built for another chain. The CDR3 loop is CASSSVGQGFRNTEAFF. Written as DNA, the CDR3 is TGTGCCAGCAGCTCGGTCGGACAGGGTTTCAGGAACACTGAAGCTTTCTTT.